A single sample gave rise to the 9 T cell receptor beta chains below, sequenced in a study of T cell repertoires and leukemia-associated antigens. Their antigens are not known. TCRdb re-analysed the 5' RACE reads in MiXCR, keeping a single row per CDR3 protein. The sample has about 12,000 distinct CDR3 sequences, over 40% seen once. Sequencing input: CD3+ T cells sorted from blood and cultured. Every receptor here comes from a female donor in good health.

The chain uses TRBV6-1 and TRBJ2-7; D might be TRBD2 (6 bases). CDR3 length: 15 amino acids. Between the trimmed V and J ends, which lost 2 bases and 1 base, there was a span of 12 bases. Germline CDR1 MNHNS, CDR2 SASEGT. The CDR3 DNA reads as TGTGCCAGCAGTGAAAGGAGGGTTGGGTCCTACGAGCAGTACTTC. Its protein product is CASSERRVGSYEQYF.

CDR3 residues: CSAQGVWADTQYF. The CDR3 DNA reads TGCAGTGCTCAAGGGGTGTGGGCAGATACGCAGTATTTT. V is TRBV20-1 and J is TRBJ2-3, with a weak D call TRBD1 (5 bases). The CDR3 spans 13 residues. Trimming shortened V by 5 bases and J by 4 bases, and 13 bases separated the two germline ends. The germline V gene encodes CDR1 DFQATT and CDR2 SNEGSKA (reference sequence).

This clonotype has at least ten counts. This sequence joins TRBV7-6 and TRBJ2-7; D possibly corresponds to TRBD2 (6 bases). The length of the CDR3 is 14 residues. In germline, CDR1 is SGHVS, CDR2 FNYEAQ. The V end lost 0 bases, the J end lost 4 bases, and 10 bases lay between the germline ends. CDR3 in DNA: TGTGCCAGCAGCTTAGCGGGAGGTCGGTACGAGCAGTACTTC. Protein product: CASSLAGGRYEQYF.

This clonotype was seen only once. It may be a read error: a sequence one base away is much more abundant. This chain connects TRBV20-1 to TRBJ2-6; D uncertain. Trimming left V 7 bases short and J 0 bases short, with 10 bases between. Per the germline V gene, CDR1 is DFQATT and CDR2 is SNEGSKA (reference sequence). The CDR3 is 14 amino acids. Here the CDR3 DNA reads TGCAGTGGGCGACTGAACTCTGGGGCCAACGTCCTGACTTTC. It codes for CSGRLNSGANVLTF.

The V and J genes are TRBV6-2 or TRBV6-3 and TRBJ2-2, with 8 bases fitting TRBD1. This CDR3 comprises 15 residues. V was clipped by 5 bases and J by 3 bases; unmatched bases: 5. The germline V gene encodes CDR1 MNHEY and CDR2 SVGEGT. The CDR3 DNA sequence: TGTGCCAGCAGTATCAGGGGGCGCGACACCGGGGAGCTGTTTTTT. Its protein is CASSIRGRDTGELFF.

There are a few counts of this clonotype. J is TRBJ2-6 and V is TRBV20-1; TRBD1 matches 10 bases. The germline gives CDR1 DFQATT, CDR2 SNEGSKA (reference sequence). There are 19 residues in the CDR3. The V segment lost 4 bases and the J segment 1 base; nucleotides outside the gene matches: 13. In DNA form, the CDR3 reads TGCAGTGCTAAGGGACAGGGGTCTATAGGAGGATCTGGGGCCAACGTCCTGACTTTC. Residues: CSAKGQGSIGGSGANVLTF.

The CDR3 nucleotides read TGCAGCGTTGAACCCGAACCAGCAACAAATACGCAGTATTTT. Translating gives CSVEPEPATNTQYF. The V gene is TRBV29-1, the J gene TRBJ2-3; no reliable D call. The V gene's germline CDR1 is SQVTM and CDR2 ANQGSEA. The CDR3 totals 14 residues. The V end lost 2 bases, the J end lost 7 bases, and 16 bases lay between the germline ends.

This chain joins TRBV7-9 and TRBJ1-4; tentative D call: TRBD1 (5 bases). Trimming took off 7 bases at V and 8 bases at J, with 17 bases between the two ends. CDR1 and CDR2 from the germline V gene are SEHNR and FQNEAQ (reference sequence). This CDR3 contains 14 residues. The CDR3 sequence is CASNDGQNREKLFF. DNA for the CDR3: TGTGCCAGCAACGACGGACAAAATCGAGAAAAACTGTTTTTT.

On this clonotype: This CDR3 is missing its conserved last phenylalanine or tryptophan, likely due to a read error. The CDR3 sequence: CASSRTGFTDTQYP. The DNA of the CDR3 is TGTGCCAGCAGCAGGACAGGGTTCACAGATACGCAGTATCCT. The chain joins TRBV5-5 to TRBJ2-3; 8 nucleotides align to TRBD1. V trimming: 4 bases; J trimming: 2 bases; junction bases outside the gene matches: 3. Germline CDR1 SGHKS, CDR2 YYEKEE (reference sequence). This CDR3 region has 14 residues.